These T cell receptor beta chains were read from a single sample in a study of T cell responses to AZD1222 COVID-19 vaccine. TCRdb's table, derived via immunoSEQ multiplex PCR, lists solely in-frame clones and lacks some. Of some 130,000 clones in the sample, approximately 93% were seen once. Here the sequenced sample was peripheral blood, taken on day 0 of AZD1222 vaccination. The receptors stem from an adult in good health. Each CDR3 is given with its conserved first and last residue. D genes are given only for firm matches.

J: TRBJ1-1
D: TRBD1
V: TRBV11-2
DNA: TGTGCCAGCAGCCCAGGGACAGGGAACACTGAAGCTTTCTTT
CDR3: CASSPGTGNTEAFF

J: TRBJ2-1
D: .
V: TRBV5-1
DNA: TGCGCCAGCAGCTTGGCGGGTGAGCAGTTCTTC
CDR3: CASSLAGEQFF

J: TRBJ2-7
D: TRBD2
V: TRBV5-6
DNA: TGTGCCAGCAGCTTCCGGGAGGTAACCTACGAGCAGTACTTC
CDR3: CASSFREVTYEQYF

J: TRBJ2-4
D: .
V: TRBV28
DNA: TGTGCCATGTCTGCCCCTGGGGATAACATTCAGTACTTC
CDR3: CAMSAPGDNIQYF

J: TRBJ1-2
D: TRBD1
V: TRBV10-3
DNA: TGTGCCATCAGTGGACAGGGGGCGGGATATGGCTACACCTTC
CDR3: CAISGQGAGYGYTF

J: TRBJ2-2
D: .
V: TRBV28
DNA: TGTGCCAGCAGTTTAGTTGGCGGGATCTCCACCGGGGAGCTGTTTTTT
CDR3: CASSLVGGISTGELFF

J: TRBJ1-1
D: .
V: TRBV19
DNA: TGTGCCAGTAGTATAAGACAGATGAACACTGAAGCTTTCTTT
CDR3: CASSIRQMNTEAFF

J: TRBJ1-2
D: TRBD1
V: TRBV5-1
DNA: TGCGCCAGCAGCTTTGAGTCAGGGGGTCGGGGCTACACCTTC
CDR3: CASSFESGGRGYTF

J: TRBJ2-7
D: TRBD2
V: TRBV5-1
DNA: TGCGCCAGCAGCTTGGACCTGGGACTAGCGGGAACCGAGCAGTACTTC
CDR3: CASSLDLGLAGTEQYF

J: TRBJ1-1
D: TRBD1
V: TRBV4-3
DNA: TGCGCCAGCAGCCAACTTGGGACAGGCGGGACTGAAGCTTTCTTT
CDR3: CASSQLGTGGTEAFF

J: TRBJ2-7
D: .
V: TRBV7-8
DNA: TGTGCCAGCAGCTTTGGGGGGAGTATCTACGAGCAGTACTTC
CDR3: CASSFGGSIYEQYF

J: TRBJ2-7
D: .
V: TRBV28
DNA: TGTGCCAGCAGTTTAGTCGGGCAGGGGCTAGGCGAGCAGTACTTC
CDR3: CASSLVGQGLGEQYF

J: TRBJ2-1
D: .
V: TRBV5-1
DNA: TGCGCCAGCAGTGCGGACTTCAGCTCCTACAATGAGCAGTTCTTC
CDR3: CASSADFSSYNEQFF

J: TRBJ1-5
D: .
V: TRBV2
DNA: TGTGCCAGCAGAAACGAGGGAAGGCGAAGCAATCAGCCCCAGCATTTT
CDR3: CASRNEGRRSNQPQHF

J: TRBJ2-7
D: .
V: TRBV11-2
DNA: TGTGCCAGCAGCTTAGCGACTAGTGGCTACGAGCAGTACTTC
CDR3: CASSLATSGYEQYF